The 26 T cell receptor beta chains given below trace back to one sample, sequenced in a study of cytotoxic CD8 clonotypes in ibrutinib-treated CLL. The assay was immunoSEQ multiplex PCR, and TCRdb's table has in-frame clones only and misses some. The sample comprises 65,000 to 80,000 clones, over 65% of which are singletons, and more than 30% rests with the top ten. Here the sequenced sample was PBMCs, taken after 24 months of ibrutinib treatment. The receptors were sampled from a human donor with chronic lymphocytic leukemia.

The chain's CDR3 is CASSLGPAEGPQHF. The CDR3 DNA is TGTGCCAGCAGCTTAGGGCCAGCCGAGGGGCCCCAGCATTTT. This sequence joins TRBV5-4 and TRBJ1-5; D unclear. In germline, CDR1 is SGHNT, CDR2 YYREEE (reference sequence). CDR3 length equals 14 residues. With 2 bases removed from V and 9 bases from J, the gap between germline ends came to 15 bases.

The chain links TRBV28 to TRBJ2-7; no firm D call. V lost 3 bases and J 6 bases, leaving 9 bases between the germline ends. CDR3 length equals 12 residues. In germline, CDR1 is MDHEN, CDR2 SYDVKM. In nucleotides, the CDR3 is TGTGCCAGCAGTTTTTACAGCAGCGAGCAGTACTTC. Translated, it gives CASSFYSSEQYF.

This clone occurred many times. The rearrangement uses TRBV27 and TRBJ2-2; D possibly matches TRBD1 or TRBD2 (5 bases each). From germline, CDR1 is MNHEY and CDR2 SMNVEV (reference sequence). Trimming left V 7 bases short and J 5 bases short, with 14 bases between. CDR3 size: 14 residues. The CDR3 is CASTFRGETGELFF. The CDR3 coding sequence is TGTGCCAGCACCTTCCGGGGCGAAACCGGGGAGCTGTTTTTT.

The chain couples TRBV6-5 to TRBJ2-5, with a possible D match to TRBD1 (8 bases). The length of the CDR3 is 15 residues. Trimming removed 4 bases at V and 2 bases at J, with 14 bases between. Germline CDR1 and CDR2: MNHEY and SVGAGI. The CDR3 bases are TGTGCCAGCAGTTTCAGCGGGACAGGACAAGAGACCCAGTACTTC. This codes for CASSFSGTGQETQYF.

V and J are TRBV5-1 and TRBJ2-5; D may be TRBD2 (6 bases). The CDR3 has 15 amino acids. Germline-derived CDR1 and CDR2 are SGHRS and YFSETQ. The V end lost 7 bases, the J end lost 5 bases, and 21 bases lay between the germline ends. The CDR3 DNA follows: TGCGCCAGCCAATCCGGGACTCAAATTCTGGAGACCCAGTACTTC. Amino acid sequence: CASQSGTQILETQYF.

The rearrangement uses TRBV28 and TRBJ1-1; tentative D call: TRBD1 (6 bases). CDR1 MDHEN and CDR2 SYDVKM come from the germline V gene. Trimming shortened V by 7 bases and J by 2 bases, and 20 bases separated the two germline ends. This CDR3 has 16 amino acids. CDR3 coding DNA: TGTGCCAGCACCGACCCAGGACAGCCGCTAAACACTGAAGCTTTCTTT. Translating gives CASTDPGQPLNTEAFF.

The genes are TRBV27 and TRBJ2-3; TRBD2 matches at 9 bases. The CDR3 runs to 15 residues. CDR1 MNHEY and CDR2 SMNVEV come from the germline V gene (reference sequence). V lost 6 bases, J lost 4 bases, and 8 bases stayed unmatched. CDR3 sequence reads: CASRGAGGPADTQYF. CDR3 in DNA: TGTGCCAGCAGGGGAGCGGGAGGCCCGGCAGATACGCAGTATTTT.

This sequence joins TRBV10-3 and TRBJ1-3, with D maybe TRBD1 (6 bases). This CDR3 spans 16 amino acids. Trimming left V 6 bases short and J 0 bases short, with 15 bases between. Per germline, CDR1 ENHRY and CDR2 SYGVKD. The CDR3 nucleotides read TGTGCCATCAGGCGTTCGGACAGTCGCTCTGGAAACACCATATATTTT. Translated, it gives CAIRRSDSRSGNTIYF.

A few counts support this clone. The CDR3 loop reads CASSPGGTGGKSGTQYF. Here the CDR3 DNA reads TGTGCCAGCAGCCCGGGAGGGACAGGTGGGAAGAGTGGGACCCAGTACTTC. This chain connects TRBV11-1 to TRBJ2-5; D might be TRBD1 or TRBD2, each matching 8 bases. This CDR3 region has 17 residues. V was cut by 5 bases and J by 7 bases, with 26 bases left in between. Germline values: CDR1 SGHAT, CDR2 FQDESV (reference sequence). The full variable domain, rest sourced from reference TRBV11-1 and TRBJ2-5, is EAEVAQSPRYKITEKSQAVAFWCDPISGHATLYWYRQILGQGPELLVQFQDESVVDDSQLPKDRFSAERLKGVDSTLKIQPAELGDSAMYLCASSPGGTGGKSGTQYFGPGTRLLVL.

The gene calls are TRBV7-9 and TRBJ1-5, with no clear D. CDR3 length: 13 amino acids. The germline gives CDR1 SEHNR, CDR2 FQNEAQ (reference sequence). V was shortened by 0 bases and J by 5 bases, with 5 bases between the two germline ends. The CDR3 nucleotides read TGTGCCAGCAGCTTAGCTGGGGATCAGCCCCAGCATTTT. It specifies CASSLAGDQPQHF.

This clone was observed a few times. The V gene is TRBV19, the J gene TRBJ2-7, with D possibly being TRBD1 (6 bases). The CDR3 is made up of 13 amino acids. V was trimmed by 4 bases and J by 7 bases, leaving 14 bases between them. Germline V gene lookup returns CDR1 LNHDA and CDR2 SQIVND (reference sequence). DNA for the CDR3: TGTGCCAGTAGTACAGGACAGTCGGGGGAGCAGTACTTC. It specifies CASSTGQSGEQYF.

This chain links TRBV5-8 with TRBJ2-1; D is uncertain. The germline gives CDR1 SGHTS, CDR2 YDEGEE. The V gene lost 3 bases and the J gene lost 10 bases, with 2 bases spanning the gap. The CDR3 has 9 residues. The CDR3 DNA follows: TGTGCCAGCAGCTACGAGCAGTTCTTC. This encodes CASSYEQFF.

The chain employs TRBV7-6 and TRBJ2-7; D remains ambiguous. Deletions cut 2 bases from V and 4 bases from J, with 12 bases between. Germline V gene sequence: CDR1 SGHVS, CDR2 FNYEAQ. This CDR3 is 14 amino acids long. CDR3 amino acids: CASSLYSRAYEQYF. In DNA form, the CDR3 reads TGTGCCAGCAGCTTATACTCCCGAGCTTACGAGCAGTACTTC.

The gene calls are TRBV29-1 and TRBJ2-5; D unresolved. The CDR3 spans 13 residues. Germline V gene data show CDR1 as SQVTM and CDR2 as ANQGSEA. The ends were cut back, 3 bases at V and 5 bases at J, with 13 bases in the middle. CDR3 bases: TGCAGCGTTGAGGGGTCCCGTGGGGAGACCCAGTACTTC. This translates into CSVEGSRGETQYF.

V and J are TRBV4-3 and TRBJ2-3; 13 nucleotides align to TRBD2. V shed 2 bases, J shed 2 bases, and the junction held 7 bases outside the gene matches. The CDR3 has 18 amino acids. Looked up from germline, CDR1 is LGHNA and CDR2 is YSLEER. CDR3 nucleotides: TGCGCCAGCAGCCAAAACAAGGGACTAGCGGGGCCCACAGATACGCAGTATTTT. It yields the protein CASSQNKGLAGPTDTQYF.

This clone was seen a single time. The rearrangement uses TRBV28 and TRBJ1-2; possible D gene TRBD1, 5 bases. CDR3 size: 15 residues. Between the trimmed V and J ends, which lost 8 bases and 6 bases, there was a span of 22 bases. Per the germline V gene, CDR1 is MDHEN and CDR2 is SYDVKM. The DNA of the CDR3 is TGTGCCAGCTCCCCCCTTGACAGAGAAATAAATGGCTACACCTTC. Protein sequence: CASSPLDREINGYTF.

Here the CDR3 DNA reads TGTGCCAGCAGAAACACAGCTTGGGGGGAGACCCAGTACTTC. Translated: CASRNTAWGETQYF. This chain connects TRBV6-5 to TRBJ2-5; D may be TRBD1 or TRBD2 (5 bases each). Germline V lookup: CDR1 MNHEY, CDR2 SVGAGI. The germline V and J ends were trimmed by 6 bases and 5 bases, with 16 bases remaining between them. The length of the CDR3 is 14 residues.

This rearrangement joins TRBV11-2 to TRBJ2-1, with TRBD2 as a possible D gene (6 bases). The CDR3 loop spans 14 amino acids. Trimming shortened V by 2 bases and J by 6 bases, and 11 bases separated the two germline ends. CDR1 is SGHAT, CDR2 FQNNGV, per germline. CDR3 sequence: CASSLLAGSNEQFF. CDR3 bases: TGTGCCAGCAGCTTACTGGCGGGGAGCAATGAGCAGTTCTTC.

Here the CDR3 reads CASSLASGIAYEQYF. CDR3 sequence (DNA): TGTGCCAGCAGCTTAGCGAGCGGGATAGCCTACGAGCAGTACTTC. The chain has TRBV7-9 and TRBJ2-7, with TRBD2 identical over 7 bases. Germline V gene sequence: CDR1 SEHNR, CDR2 FQNEAQ (reference sequence). This CDR3 is built from 15 residues. Trimming removed 0 bases from V and 2 bases from J; junction bases left unmatched: 4.

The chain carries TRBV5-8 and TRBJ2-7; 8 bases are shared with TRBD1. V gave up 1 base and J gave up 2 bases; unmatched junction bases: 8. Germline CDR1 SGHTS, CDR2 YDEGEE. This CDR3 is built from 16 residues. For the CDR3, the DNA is TGTGCCAGCAGCTTGTCCTCTGGACAGGGCCCCTACGAGCAGTACTTC. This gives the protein CASSLSSGQGPYEQYF.

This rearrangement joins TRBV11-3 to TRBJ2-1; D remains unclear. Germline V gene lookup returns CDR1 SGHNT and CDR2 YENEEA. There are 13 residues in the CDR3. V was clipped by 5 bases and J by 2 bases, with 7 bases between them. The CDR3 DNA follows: TGTGCCAGCAGCATTGGACCCTACAATGAGCAGTTCTTC. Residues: CASSIGPYNEQFF.

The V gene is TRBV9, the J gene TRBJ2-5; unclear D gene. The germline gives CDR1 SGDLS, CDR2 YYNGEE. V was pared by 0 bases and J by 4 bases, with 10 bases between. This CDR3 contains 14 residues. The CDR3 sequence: CASSVGYVRETQYF. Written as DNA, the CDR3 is TGTGCCAGCAGCGTAGGTTACGTGAGAGAGACCCAGTACTTC.

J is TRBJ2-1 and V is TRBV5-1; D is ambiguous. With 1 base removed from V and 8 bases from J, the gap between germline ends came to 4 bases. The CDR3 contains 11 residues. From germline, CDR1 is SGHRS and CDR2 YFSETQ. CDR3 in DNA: TGCGCCAGCAGCTTGTTCTATGAGCAGTTCTTC. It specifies CASSLFYEQFF.

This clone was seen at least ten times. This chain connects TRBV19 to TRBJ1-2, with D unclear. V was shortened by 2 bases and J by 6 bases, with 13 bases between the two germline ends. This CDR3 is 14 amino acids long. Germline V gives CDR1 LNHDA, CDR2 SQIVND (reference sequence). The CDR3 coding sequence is TGTGCCAGTAGTATACTCGGGCCTGGGGATGGCTACACCTTC. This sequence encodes CASSILGPGDGYTF.

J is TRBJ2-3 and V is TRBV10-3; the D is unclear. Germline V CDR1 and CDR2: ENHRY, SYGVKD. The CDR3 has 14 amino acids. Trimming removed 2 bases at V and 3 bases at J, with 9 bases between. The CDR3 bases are TGTGCCATCAGTGAGGCTGGGAATACAGATACGCAGTATTTT. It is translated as CAISEAGNTDTQYF.

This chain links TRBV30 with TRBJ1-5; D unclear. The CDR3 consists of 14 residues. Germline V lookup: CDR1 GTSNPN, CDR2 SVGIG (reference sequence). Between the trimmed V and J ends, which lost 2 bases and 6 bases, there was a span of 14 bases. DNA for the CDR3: TGTGCCTGGAGTCGGGCAGCTCCTTTTCAGCCCCAGCATTTT. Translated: CAWSRAAPFQPQHF.